A selection of T cell receptor beta chains follows, all from one sample in a study of T-cell reconstitution after alpha-beta-depleted transplantation in children. TCRdb processed the PCR reads anew with MiXCR; each CDR3 protein has one entry. Of about 640,000 distinct CDR3 sequences listed, approximately 17% are singletons. The specimen comprised PBMCs from the stem cell graft donor, sampled from the stem cell graft. The receptors stem from a human donor who donated a stem cell graft to a child with acute myeloid leukemia. Each CDR3 is given with its conserved first and last residue. A D gene is named only where the DNA matches it firmly. Size tells how often a clone was seen (once, few, many) or the class of an expanded clone, and some rows leave it out.

few,TRBD2,TRBJ2-1,TRBV5-1,CASSFSGAWDEQFF,TGCGCCAGCAGCTTTAGCGGGGCGTGGGATGAGCAGTTCTTC
many,NA,TRBJ1-4,TRBV20-1,CSARLRAHEKLFF,TGCAGTGCCCGATTGAGGGCTCATGAAAAACTGTTTTTT
many,NA,TRBJ2-1,TRBV20-1,CSARDTGANSYNEQFF,TGCAGTGCTAGAGATACGGGGGCCAACTCCTACAATGAGCAGTTCTTC
many,NA,TRBJ1-4,TRBV12-3/TRBV12-4,CASSLGGFATNEKLFF,TGTGCCAGCAGTTTAGGGGGTTTCGCAACTAATGAAAAACTGTTTTTT
NA,NA,TRBJ1-3,TRBV6-5,CASSYGGGHGNTIYF,TGTGCCAGCAGTTACGGGGGGGGGCATGGAAACACCATATATTTT
NA,NA,TRBJ2-2,TRBV27,CASYETNGELFF,TGTGCCAGCTATGAAACGAACGGGGAGCTGTTTTTT
NA,NA,TRBJ2-3,TRBV7-9,CASSDRSDDTDTQYF,TGTGCCAGCAGCGACCGTAGCGACGACACAGATACGCAGTATTTT
many,NA,TRBJ1-5,TRBV20-1,CSARPGAIGQPQHF,TGCAGTGCTAGACCCGGGGCTATCGGACAGCCCCAGCATTTT
many,NA,TRBJ2-7,TRBV4-3,CASSQVRGRGAYEQYF,TGCGCCAGCAGCCAAGTAAGGGGAAGAGGCGCCTACGAGCAGTACTTC
few,NA,TRBJ1-2,TRBV7-2,CASEGFGGGYTF,TGTGCCAGCGAGGGTTTCGGAGGCGGCTACACCTTC
NA,NA,TRBJ2-2,TRBV7-3,CASSLWGQTNTGELFF,TGTGCCAGCAGCTTATGGGGACAAACAAACACCGGGGAGCTGTTTTTT
few,TRBD1,TRBJ1-2,TRBV20-1,CSANPHRGDGYTF,TGCAGTGCTAACCCGCACAGGGGTGATGGCTACACCTTC
NA,NA,TRBJ2-2,TRBV12-2,CASRPQRAGTQNTGELFF,TGTGCAAGTCGCCCACAGAGAGCCGGGACACAAAACACCGGGGAGCTGTTTTTT
NA,NA,TRBJ2-2,TRBV18,CDSSPTDMNTGELFF,TGTGACAGCTCACCGACCGACATGAACACCGGGGAGCTGTTTTTT
NA,NA,TRBJ2-1,TRBV7-2,CASSYDRGYNEQFF,TGTGCCAGCAGCTATGACAGAGGTTACAATGAGCAGTTCTTC
few,TRBD1,TRBJ1-2,TRBV7-9,CASIQGGHYGYTF,TGTGCCAGCATCCAGGGGGGGCACTATGGCTACACCTTC
many,NA,TRBJ1-1,TRBV20-1,CSARVPRTTVNTEAFF,TGCAGTGCTAGAGTTCCACGGACGACAGTGAACACTGAAGCTTTCTTT
NA,NA,TRBJ2-2,TRBV5-6,CASSLVSGYPGELFF,TGTGCCAGCAGCTTGGTATCGGGGTATCCCGGGGAGCTGTTTTTT
many,TRBD1,TRBJ1-3,TRBV9,CASSALGGQDLGNTIYF,TGTGCCAGCAGCGCGTTGGGGGGACAGGACCTCGGAAACACCATATATTTT
few,NA,TRBJ1-5,TRBV28,CASSQQVLKEPQHF,TGTGCCAGCAGCCAACAGGTCCTAAAGGAGCCCCAGCATTTT
many,NA,TRBJ1-1,TRBV9,CASSSRQTEAFF,TGTGCCAGCAGCTCCAGACAGACTGAAGCTTTCTTT
NA,NA,TRBJ2-1,TRBV6-2/TRBV6-3,CASSYSERVDNEQFF,TGTGCCAGCAGTTACTCGGAAAGGGTGGACAATGAGCAGTTCTTC
many,NA,TRBJ1-1,TRBV20-1,CSARDRVPGGGAFF,TGCAGTGCTAGAGATCGAGTGCCTGGGGGTGGAGCTTTCTTT
NA,TRBD2,TRBJ2-1,TRBV7-2,CASSTQRGVRDEQFF,TGTGCCAGCAGTACCCAGCGGGGGGTTAGGGATGAGCAGTTCTTC
NA,NA,TRBJ1-2,TRBV6-1,CASSEMAGNYGYTF,TGTGCCAGCAGTGAAATGGCAGGGAACTATGGCTACACCTTC
many,NA,TRBJ2-7,TRBV20-1,CSAFRAVNEQYF,TGCAGTGCTTTCCGGGCCGTCAACGAGCAGTACTTC
NA,TRBD1,TRBJ1-1,TRBV5-1,CASAGGQGTEAFF,TGCGCCAGCGCCGGGGGACAGGGCACTGAAGCTTTCTTT
many,NA,TRBJ2-3,TRBV5-6,CASSLDSLGEVWDTQYF,TGTGCCAGCAGCTTGGATAGCTTGGGGGAGGTTTGGGATACGCAGTATTTT
NA,NA,TRBJ2-3,TRBV5-6,CASSSTLNTDTQYF,TGTGCCAGCAGCTCGACGCTTAACACAGATACGCAGTATTTT
many,NA,TRBJ2-3,TRBV20-1,CSAQAEEGTDTQYF,TGCAGTGCTCAGGCCGAGGAGGGCACAGATACGCAGTATTTT
many,TRBD1,TRBJ1-6,TRBV7-2,CASSPRTGPDSPLHF,TGTGCCAGCAGCCCGAGGACAGGGCCAGACTCACCCCTCCACTTT
many,TRBD1,TRBJ1-3,TRBV7-2,CASSSTGTGPGNTIYF,TGTGCCAGCAGCTCCACCGGGACAGGGCCTGGAAACACCATATATTTT
few,NA,TRBJ2-5,TRBV15,CATSRDGTQETQYF,TGTGCCACCAGCAGAGATGGGACACAAGAGACCCAGTACTTC
NA,NA,TRBJ1-4,TRBV15,CATSRDGRQGPSATNEKLFF,TGTGCCACCAGCAGAGATGGGAGGCAGGGGCCCTCTGCAACTAATGAAAAACTGTTTTTT
few,NA,TRBJ1-5,TRBV10-1,CARTPYNQPQHF,TGCGCCAGAACGCCTTACAATCAGCCCCAGCATTTT